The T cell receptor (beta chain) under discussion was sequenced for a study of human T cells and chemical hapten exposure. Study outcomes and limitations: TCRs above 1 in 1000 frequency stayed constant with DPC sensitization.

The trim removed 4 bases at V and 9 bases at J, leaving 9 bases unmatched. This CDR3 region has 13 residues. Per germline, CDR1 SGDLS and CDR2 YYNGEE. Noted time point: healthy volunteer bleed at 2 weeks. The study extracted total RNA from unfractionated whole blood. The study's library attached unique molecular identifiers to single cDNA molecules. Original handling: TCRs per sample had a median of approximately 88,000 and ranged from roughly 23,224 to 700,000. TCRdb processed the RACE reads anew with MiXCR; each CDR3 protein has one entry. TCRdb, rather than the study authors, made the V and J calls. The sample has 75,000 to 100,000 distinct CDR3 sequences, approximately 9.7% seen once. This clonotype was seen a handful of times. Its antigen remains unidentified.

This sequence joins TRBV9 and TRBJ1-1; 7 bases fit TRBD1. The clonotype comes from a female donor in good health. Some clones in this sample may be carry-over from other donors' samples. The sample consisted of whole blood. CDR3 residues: CASSSRQGGKAFF. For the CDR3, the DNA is TGTGCCAGCAGCTCCCGACAGGGCGGGAAAGCTTTCTTT.